The next 12 T cell receptor beta chains were all read from a single sample in a study of CD8+ T cells in alopecia areata. Extraction of RNA preceded its reverse transcription into cDNA, which served as the sequencing template. Generated by immunoSEQ multiplex PCR, the TCRdb table keeps only in-frame clones and is missing some. This table has roughly 200,000 clones, approximately 40% appearing once. As for treatment: oral pan-JAK inhibitor, 5-10 mg twice daily. This material consisted of CD4+ T cells sorted from blood, taken at roughly week 36, from a patient treated with tofacitinib. The receptors come from a human donor with alopecia areata.

This clone was detected only a few times. CDR3 loop: CAWRDGTWVSGANVLTF. DNA for the CDR3: TGTGCCTGGAGGGACGGGACTTGGGTGTCTGGGGCCAACGTCCTGACTTTC. The chain carries TRBV30 and TRBJ2-6, with D possibly matching TRBD2 (6 bases). Trimming took off 3 bases at V and 1 base at J, with 16 bases between the two ends. Germline V gene sequence: CDR1 GTSNPN, CDR2 SVGIG (reference sequence). This CDR3 spans 17 amino acids.

The J gene is TRBJ1-1, the V gene TRBV5-4; D remains unclear. V was clipped by 0 bases and J by 1 base, with 4 bases between them. The CDR3 contains 13 residues. Germline V lookup: CDR1 SGHNT, CDR2 YYREEE (reference sequence). The CDR3 coding sequence is TGTGCCAGCAGCTTGGACGCGAACACTGAAGCTTTCTTT. Translating it yields CASSLDANTEAFF.

The chain joins TRBV27 to TRBJ1-2, with a tentative D call TRBD1 (5 bases). Looked up from germline, CDR1 is MNHEY and CDR2 is SMNVEV (reference sequence). Trimming left V 6 bases short and J 7 bases short, with 12 bases between. The CDR3 extends over 12 amino acids. The DNA for the CDR3 is TGTGCCAGCAGGACCCCAGGGATTGGCTACACCTTC. Its protein product is CASRTPGIGYTF.

J is TRBJ2-2 and V is TRBV29-1; D possibly matches TRBD1 or TRBD2 (5 bases each). The CDR3 loop spans 14 amino acids. V was trimmed by 7 bases and J by 1 base, leaving 13 bases between them. Germline CDR1 SQVTM, CDR2 ANQGSEA. The CDR3 sequence is CSGGEGRNTGELFF. CDR3 sequence (DNA): TGCAGCGGAGGGGAAGGCCGGAACACCGGGGAGCTGTTTTTT.

The J gene is TRBJ2-1, the V gene TRBV4-2; the match to TRBD2 covers 10 bases. Looked up from germline, CDR1 is LGHNA and CDR2 is YNFKEQ. Unmatched junction bases numbered 11, after V lost 1 base and J lost 8 bases. CDR3 length: 17 amino acids. The CDR3 DNA is TGTGCCAGCAGCCAAGTCCTGCCAGCGGGAGGGTGGTATGAGCAGTTCTTC. Protein sequence: CASSQVLPAGGWYEQFF.

This chain connects TRBV5-1 to TRBJ2-5, with TRBD1 matching 8 bases. Germline assignment: CDR1 SGHRS and CDR2 YFSETQ. The CDR3 is 14 residues long. V gave up 5 bases and J gave up 3 bases; unmatched junction bases: 6. The CDR3 region has the DNA TGCGCCAGCAGGACCGGGACAGGAGAAGAGACCCAGTACTTC. It codes for CASRTGTGEETQYF.

This chain links TRBV4-2 with TRBJ1-4; 7 nucleotides match TRBD1. In germline, CDR1 is LGHNA, CDR2 YNFKEQ. Trimming cost V 6 bases and J 6 bases; bases outside gene matches: 1. The CDR3 has 12 residues. DNA of the CDR3: TGTGCCAGCAGGGGGACAGATGAAAAACTGTTTTTT. This codes for CASRGTDEKLFF.

The gene calls are TRBV6-6 and TRBJ2-5, with D perhaps TRBD2 (7 bases). CDR3 length: 13 amino acids. Trimming left V 5 bases short and J 2 bases short, with 9 bases between. From germline, CDR1 is MNHNY and CDR2 SVGAGI (reference sequence). The CDR3 reads CASSRGGQETQYF. CDR3 DNA: TGTGCCAGCAGTAGGGGGGGACAAGAGACCCAGTACTTC.

The rearrangement joins TRBV25-1 to TRBJ2-2, with D tentatively TRBD2 (6 bases). Germline CDR1 MGHDK, CDR2 SYGVNS. The CDR3 spans 15 residues. The V and J ends lost 8 bases and 1 base respectively, with 14 bases between them. CDR3 region: CASSPSVWNTGELFF. The DNA for the CDR3 is TGTGCCAGCTCACCTAGCGTTTGGAACACCGGGGAGCTGTTTTTT.

The V gene is TRBV4-3, the J gene TRBJ1-1, with D possibly being TRBD1 (5 bases). CDR1 is LGHNA, CDR2 YSLEER, per germline. Trimming removed 0 bases from V and 5 bases from J, with 13 bases in between. The CDR3 spans 15 residues. The CDR3 protein is CASSQEARAETEAFF. The CDR3 DNA is TGCGCCAGCAGCCAAGAAGCCAGGGCTGAGACTGAAGCTTTCTTT.

This chain joins TRBV29-1 and TRBJ2-7, with a possible D match to TRBD1 (5 bases). The V gene's germline CDR1 is SQVTM and CDR2 ANQGSEA. Trimming cost V 3 bases and J 3 bases, with 9 bases left between them. This CDR3 has 12 amino acids. CDR3 sequence (DNA): TGCAGCGTTGACGCAGGGAACTACGAGCAGTACTTC. Translated: CSVDAGNYEQYF.

This clone was detected only a few times. The chain combines TRBV29-1 with TRBJ1-1; 7 bases align to TRBD1. Germline V CDR1 and CDR2: SQVTM, ANQGSEA. V was pared by 7 bases and J by 5 bases, with 7 bases of the junction left unmatched. This CDR3 comprises 12 residues. CDR3 DNA: TGCAGCGCTCGGAGGGGGCGAACTGAAGCTTTCTTT. Encoded protein: CSARRGRTEAFF.